This paragraph reports one TCR beta chain. As yet, its antigen is unknown. This sample was taken from a study of shared clonotypes between healthy human individuals. Across the whole study: Used for every donor were three CD4 naive, three CD4 memory, two CD8 naive and one CD8 memory plate.

This CDR3 contains 14 residues. Per germline, CDR1 MGHDK and CDR2 SYGVNS. Trimming removed 6 bases from V and 5 bases from J, with 16 bases in between. General observations from the study: Sampling was confined to blood; repertoires within tissues likely differ.

The sorted-subset replicate PCRs were given around 200 ng DNA, which is tens of thousands of T cell genomes. Method: immunoSEQ multiplex PCR; TCRdb's copy keeps in-frame clones and lacks some. Found here are approximately 2.3 million clones, over 85% of them singletons; the top ten hold under 0.45%. A CD45RA-negative memory subset and a CD45RA+ naive subset were separated from the CD4+ cells. The sample was naive CD4+ T cells from PBMCs. Subset given: CD45RA+ positively selected. The sequence came from a man aged 18 to 30 in good health. Some clones in this sample may be carry-over from other donors' samples. The chain has TRBV25-1 and TRBJ2-5; tentative D call: TRBD2 (5 bases). CDR3 amino acids: CASSQSSGLETQYF. CDR3 nucleotides: TGTGCCAGCAGCCAGTCCTCCGGACTGGAGACCCAGTACTTC.